Listed below are T cell receptor beta chains from one sample, sequenced in a study of blood T cell repertoires in COVID-19. Method: immunoSEQ multiplex PCR; TCRdb's copy keeps in-frame clones and lacks some. This table has about 180,000 clones, more than 75% appearing once. Sample: PBMCs or T cells enriched from blood (not recorded which). The receptors shown here come from a woman between 45 and 60 years old who had recovered from COVID-19. The CDR3 runs from the conserved cysteine through the conserved F or W. The order of the fields is D gene, clone size, V gene, J gene, CDR3 DNA, CDR3 protein. D genes are given only for firm matches. Not all rows give a size; the values are once, few, many and, for expanded clones, a class.

>TRBD1|NA|TRBV7-9|TRBJ1-4
TGTGCCAGCAGCGACAGGGTTAACGAAAAACTGTTTTTT
CASSDRVNEKLFF
>NA|once|TRBV7-2|TRBJ1-2
TGTGCCAGCAGCCAAGGGACATTTGTTTCGGGCTACACCTTC
CASSQGTFVSGYTF
>TRBD1|NA|TRBV5-6|TRBJ2-7
TGTGCCAGCAGCCCATGGCAGGGGGCGACATACGAGCAGTACTTC
CASSPWQGATYEQYF
>TRBD2|NA|TRBV4-2|TRBJ2-1
TGTGCCAGCAGCCAAGCGACTAGCGGGAAGAGCTCCTACAATGAGCAGTTCTTC
CASSQATSGKSSYNEQFF
>NA|once|TRBV29-1|TRBJ1-2
TGCAGCGTTGGGGAGCGGGAGGGAGAGGGCTACACCTTC
CSVGEREGEGYTF
>TRBD1|NA|TRBV20-1|TRBJ1-2
TGCAGTGCTAGTCCTAGACAGGGACACTATGGCTACACCTTC
CSASPRQGHYGYTF
>TRBD2|NA|TRBV11-2|TRBJ2-2
TGTGCCAGCAGCTTAGTCCCGGGAGGGCCCCCCGGGGAGCTGTTTTTT
CASSLVPGGPPGELFF
>TRBD2|NA|TRBV28|TRBJ2-5
TGTGCCAGCACCCGGGGGGGGCAAGAGACCCAGTACTTC
CASTRGGQETQYF
>TRBD2|NA|TRBV28|TRBJ2-4
TGTGCCAGCAGTTTAGCCCTCCCGGGACTAGCAAACATTCAGTACTTC
CASSLALPGLANIQYF
>TRBD1|NA|TRBV6-5|TRBJ1-5
TGTGCCAGCACCACGACAGGGAATCAGCCCCAGCATTTT
CASTTTGNQPQHF
>TRBD2|NA|TRBV10-3|TRBJ2-2
TGTGCCATCAGTGCCGGGACTAGCGCCGGGGAGCTGTTTTTT
CAISAGTSAGELFF
>NA|NA|TRBV7-2|TRBJ2-3
TGTGCCAGCAGCTTAGCGAAGGGACTGGGGGCAGATACGCAGTATTTT
CASSLAKGLGADTQYF
>TRBD2|NA|TRBV7-9|TRBJ2-1
TGTGCCAGCAGCCCAGGGACTAGCGGAGAAAAGATAAACGTCTATGAGCAGTTCTTC
CASSPGTSGEKINVYEQFF
>TRBD2|NA|TRBV29-1|TRBJ2-7
TGCAGCGCCCAGACTAGCGCCAATTACGAGCAGTACTTC
CSAQTSANYEQYF
>NA|NA|TRBV3-1/TRBV3-2|TRBJ1-1
TGTGCCAGCAGCCCAACAGGGTCGGGGATGAACACTGAAGCTTTCTTT
CASSPTGSGMNTEAFF
>NA|NA|TRBV9|TRBJ2-1
TGTGCCAGCAGCCCAGCGGGTGATTACAATGAGCAGTTCTTC
CASSPAGDYNEQFF
>TRBD1|NA|TRBV28|TRBJ1-2
TGTGCCAGCAGTTTGGGGACAGACCGTGAAGGCTACACCTTC
CASSLGTDREGYTF
>NA|NA|TRBV6-5|TRBJ1-5
TGTGCCAGCAACAGGGAAGGAGATCAGCCCCAGCATTTT
CASNREGDQPQHF
>TRBD2|NA|TRBV29-1|TRBJ2-3
TGCAGCGTCCGTCCGGAACTAGCGGGTGCTGCTAGAGATACGCAGTATTTT
CSVRPELAGAARDTQYF
>TRBD2|NA|TRBV30|TRBJ2-1
TGTGCCTGGAGATCTACGGATGGGCGGGAGGCTTACAATGAGCAGTTCTTC
CAWRSTDGREAYNEQFF
>TRBD2|NA|TRBV7-3|TRBJ2-3
TGTGCCAGCAGCCCCGGGACTAGCGGGTTCTCAGATACGCAGTATTTT
CASSPGTSGFSDTQYF
>NA|many|TRBV2|TRBJ2-1
TGTGCCAGCAGTCTAAGGGGAGGATACAATGAGCAGTTCTTC
CASSLRGGYNEQFF
>NA|NA|TRBV28|TRBJ1-1
TGTGCCAGCAGTTTCTCCGGGACTGCGAACACTGAAGCTTTCTTT
CASSFSGTANTEAFF
>TRBD1|NA|TRBV29-1|TRBJ1-5
TGCAGCGTTGTTTTCCGGACAGGGGCCAATCAGCCCCAGCATTTT
CSVVFRTGANQPQHF
>NA|many|TRBV5-8|TRBJ2-1
TGTGCCAGCAGCTTCGGGAGAGCCTACAATGAGCAGTTCTTC
CASSFGRAYNEQFF
>NA|few|TRBV19|TRBJ1-1
TGTGCCAGTAGTTTTTTTGACGTTCGGGTTCGGGGAGCTTTCTTT
CASSFFDVRVRGAFF
>NA|once|TRBV5-5|TRBJ1-5
TGTGCCAGCAGCTGGGCCGTAAATCAGCCCCAGCATTTT
CASSWAVNQPQHF
>TRBD1|once|TRBV5-5|TRBJ2-2
TGTGCCAGCGCCTCCGGGACAGGGTCGAACACCGGGGAGCTGTTTTTT
CASASGTGSNTGELFF
>TRBD1|NA|TRBV6-5|TRBJ1-1
TGTGCCAGCAGTTACGGGACAGGGGGCCTACACGCTGAAGCTTTCTTT
CASSYGTGGLHAEAFF
>TRBD1|NA|TRBV30|TRBJ1-6
TGTGCCTGGAGTGCCACACAGACAGGGGAATTGAATTCACCCCTCCACTTT
CAWSATQTGELNSPLHF
>NA|NA|TRBV7-9|TRBJ2-7
TGTGCCAGCAGCTTTTACAGCTCCTACGAGCAGTACTTC
CASSFYSSYEQYF
>TRBD1|few|TRBV5-1|TRBJ2-7
TGCGCCAGCAGCTTTTCTCTCACAGGGGGCCCCTTCGACTACGAGCAGTACTTC
CASSFSLTGGPFDYEQYF
>NA|NA|TRBV15|TRBJ2-7
TGTGCCACCAGCAGAGATTCCCCCGGGACACTTTTCTACGAGCAGTACTTC
CATSRDSPGTLFYEQYF
>NA|NA|TRBV10-3|TRBJ2-7
TGTGCCACCGGAGGGCGGGACTCCCCCCCAGGCGAGCAGTACTTC
CATGGRDSPPGEQYF
>NA|NA|TRBV11-1|TRBJ2-3
TGTGCCAGCAGCTTCTCTGATACGCAGTATTTT
CASSFSDTQYF
>TRBD1|NA|TRBV6-5|TRBJ2-1
TGTGCCAGCAGTTACACCCAGGGGGTTGGGTACAATGAGCAGTTCTTC
CASSYTQGVGYNEQFF
>NA|NA|TRBV7-8|TRBJ1-1
TGTGCCAGCAGCTTGGGCCCCCCCGGGAACACTGAAGCTTTCTTT
CASSLGPPGNTEAFF
>NA|many|TRBV19|TRBJ2-2
TGTGCCAGTAGTATGTCCAGCACCGGGGAGCTGTTTTTT
CASSMSSTGELFF
>NA|few|TRBV2|TRBJ2-7
TGTGCCAGCAGAACCAGGGGTTTCTACGAGCAGTACTTC
CASRTRGFYEQYF
>NA|NA|TRBV6-1|TRBJ1-2
TGTGCCAGCAGTGATGGAGGGATCCAAGGCGGCTACACCTTC
CASSDGGIQGGYTF
>TRBD2|NA|TRBV6-4|TRBJ2-3
TGTGCCAGCAGTGACAAAAATAGCGGGGGCACAGATACGCAGTATTTT
CASSDKNSGGTDTQYF
>NA|NA|TRBV18|TRBJ2-5
TGTGCCAGCTCACCCCCTGGGGTAGGAGGCCAAGAGACCCAGTACTTC
CASSPPGVGGQETQYF
>NA|NA|TRBV5-1|TRBJ2-7
TGCGCCAGCAGCTCCATACCGGGACTGGTTTACGAGCAGTACTTC
CASSSIPGLVYEQYF
>TRBD2|NA|TRBV6-1|TRBJ2-3
TGTGCCAGCAGTGAAGGTAGGGGACTAGCGGGGTGGCGGCCCGGGGTTGACACAGATACGCAGTATTTT
CASSEGRGLAGWRPGVDTDTQYF
>NA|NA|TRBV7-2|TRBJ2-1
TGTGCCAGCAGCTTAGTTTCAGGGGACAATGAGCAGTTCTTC
CASSLVSGDNEQFF